Listed here are 22 T cell receptor beta chains from one sample, sequenced in a study of blood T cell repertoires in COVID-19. Data came from immunoSEQ multiplex PCR; TCRdb stores just in-frame clones and leaves some out. Among 100,000 to 150,000 clones listed, around 89% were seen once. The source material was peripheral blood. Receptors originate from a man aged 50 or older with acute or convalescent COVID-19.

The chain employs TRBV19 and TRBJ1-2; perhaps TRBD1 as D (5 bases). CDR3 size: 12 residues. Germline CDR1 is LNHDA and CDR2 is SQIVND (reference sequence). Trimming cost V 8 bases and J 7 bases, with 14 bases left between them. As DNA, the CDR3 is TGTGCCAGTGCTTTAGGGAGGGGTGGCTACACCTTC. Its translation is CASALGRGGYTF.

The chain joins TRBV7-7 to TRBJ2-5; 10 bases map to TRBD2. The CDR3 extends over 15 amino acids. Germline trimming cut 1 base from V and 5 bases from J; bases unmatched to any gene: 4. Germline-derived CDR1 and CDR2 are SSHAT and FNYEAQ (reference sequence). CDR3 sequence (DNA): TGTGCCAGCAGCTTAGGAGCGGGAGGGAGGGAGACCCAGTACTTC. It specifies CASSLGAGGRETQYF.

The chain joins TRBV9 to TRBJ2-1, with D possibly matching TRBD1 (5 bases). This CDR3 region has 14 residues. The germline V gene encodes CDR1 SGDLS and CDR2 YYNGEE. Trimming took 0 bases from V and 4 from J, leaving 8 bases between them. CDR3 bases: TGTGCCAGCAGCGTAGGGCAGGGTTACAATGAGCAGTTCTTC. Translated: CASSVGQGYNEQFF.

The rearrangement uses TRBV5-6 and TRBJ2-1; D uncertain. CDR3 length: 11 amino acids. CDR1 is SGHDT, CDR2 YYEEEE, per germline. Trimming took off 0 bases at V and 12 bases at J, with 7 bases between the two ends. CDR3 bases: TGTGCCAGCAGCTTGGAGAGTTCGCAGTTCTTC. Translation gives CASSLESSQFF.

The chain is built from TRBV7-2 and TRBJ1-5; 8 bases map to TRBD1. V lost 2 bases and J lost 5; bases outside the gene matches: 5. The CDR3 extends over 15 amino acids. CDR1 and CDR2 from the germline V gene are SGHTA and FQGNSA. DNA for the CDR3: TGTGCCAGCAGCTTATTCCCAGGGGGCTATCAGCCCCAGCATTTT. It encodes CASSLFPGGYQPQHF. Together with reference TRBV7-2 and TRBJ1-5, the CDR3 gives the full variable domain: GAGVSQSPSNKVTEKGKDVELRCDPISGHTALYWYRQSLGQGLEFLIYFQGNSAPDKSGLPSDRFSAERTGGSVSTLTIQRTQQEDSAVYLCASSLFPGGYQPQHFGDGTRLSIL.

The gene calls are TRBV20-1 and TRBJ2-1; 11 bases are a match to TRBD2. This CDR3 comprises 16 residues. The J segment lost 0 bases and the V segment lost 3 bases, leaving 4 bases of the junction unmatched. The V gene's germline CDR1 is DFQATT and CDR2 SNEGSKA (reference sequence). CDR3 sequence: CSASSGLAVSYNEQFF. DNA for the CDR3: TGCAGTGCTAGTTCGGGACTAGCGGTCTCCTACAATGAGCAGTTCTTC.

The V call is TRBV9, the J call TRBJ2-7; 9 positions agree with TRBD1. V was clipped by 3 bases and J by 1 base; unmatched bases: 5. The CDR3 is made up of 15 amino acids. Germline V gives CDR1 SGDLS, CDR2 YYNGEE. The CDR3 DNA sequence: TGTGCCAGCAGCGAGGGGACAGGGTATTCCTACGAGCAGTACTTC. This translates into CASSEGTGYSYEQYF.

The V and J genes are TRBV11-1 and TRBJ2-2; 12 nucleotides agree with TRBD1. V shed 3 bases and J 4 bases; nucleotides not matched to a gene: 3. The CDR3 contains 16 residues. The V gene's germline CDR1 is SGHAT and CDR2 FQDESV (reference sequence). CDR3 nucleotide sequence: TGTGCCAGCAGCTTCATGGGACAGGGGGCCACCGGGGAGCTGTTTTTT. This gives the protein CASSFMGQGATGELFF.

Worth noting for this clone: Additional DNA sequences in this sample encode the identical CDR3. The chain couples TRBV19 to TRBJ1-2; 9 positions agree with TRBD1. Trimming cost V 5 bases and J 4 bases; bases outside gene matches: 2. This CDR3 has 13 residues. Germline CDR1 reads LNHDA; CDR2 reads SQIVND (reference sequence). The CDR3 reads CASSPDRGYGYTF. Here the CDR3 DNA reads TGTGCCAGTAGTCCGGACAGGGGCTATGGCTACACCTTC.

The CDR3 loop reads CASSLVAGTGFYEQYF. CDR3 DNA: TGTGCCAGCAGCTTAGTTGCCGGGACAGGCTTTTACGAGCAGTACTTC. The genes are TRBV11-3 and TRBJ2-7; 8 nucleotides match TRBD1. V lost 1 base and J lost 4; bases outside the gene matches: 9. CDR3 length equals 16 residues. Germline CDR1 and CDR2: SGHNT and YENEEA.

The chain links TRBV14 to TRBJ1-2, with 7 nucleotides matching TRBD1. The V gene's germline CDR1 is SGHDN and CDR2 FVKESK. The length of the CDR3 is 14 residues. Trimming cost V 2 bases and J 7 bases; bases outside gene matches: 7. The CDR3 bases are TGTGCCAGCAGCCAAACAGGGGAGTACCGTGGCTACACCTTC. Amino acid sequence: CASSQTGEYRGYTF. Filled out from reference TRBV14 and TRBJ1-2, the complete variable domain reads EAGVTQFPSHSVIEKGQTVTLRCDPISGHDNLYWYRRVMGKEIKFLLHFVKESKQDESGMPNNRFLAERTGGTYSTLKVQPAELEDSGVYFCASSQTGEYRGYTFGSGTRLTVV.

The chain joins TRBV27 to TRBJ2-2; a possible D gene is TRBD1 (5 bases). Deletions cut 2 bases from V and 0 bases from J, with 7 bases between. The CDR3 is made up of 15 amino acids. Germline V CDR1 and CDR2: MNHEY, SMNVEV (reference sequence). The DNA for the CDR3 is TGTGCCAGCAGTTTAAGGGGAACGAACACCGGGGAGCTGTTTTTT. It yields the protein CASSLRGTNTGELFF.

This clone has just a few counts. The chain carries TRBV3-1 (or the pseudogene TRBV3-2) and TRBJ1-1; TRBD1 agrees at 7 bases. Germline CDR1 and CDR2: LGHDT and YNNKEL (reference sequence). This CDR3 is built from 14 residues. The ends lost 1 base at V and 6 bases at J; junction bases unmatched: 5. The CDR3 region has the DNA TGTGCCAGCAGCCAAGGGACAGGTAACGCTGAAGCTTTCTTT. Protein sequence: CASSQGTGNAEAFF.

The chain combines TRBV11-3 with TRBJ2-1, with TRBD2 matching over 7 bases. The germline gives CDR1 SGHNT, CDR2 YENEEA. Unmatched junction bases numbered 6, after V lost 3 bases and J lost 7 bases. The CDR3 is made up of 14 amino acids. The CDR3 sequence: CASSFGGSKNEQFF. CDR3 nucleotide sequence: TGTGCCAGCAGCTTCGGCGGGAGCAAAAATGAGCAGTTCTTC.

The chain recombines TRBV5-4 with TRBJ2-5, with D maybe TRBD1 (6 bases). The CDR3 contains 14 residues. Looked up from germline, CDR1 is SGHNT and CDR2 is YYREEE (reference sequence). Trimming shortened V by 1 base and J by 5 bases, and 12 bases separated the two germline ends. The CDR3 coding sequence is TGTGCCAGCAGCTTGAGGACAGCCCTTGAGACCCAGTACTTC. Its translation: CASSLRTALETQYF.

The J gene is TRBJ2-7, the V gene TRBV12-3 or TRBV12-4; a weak D match, TRBD1 (6 bases). Trimming removed 5 bases at V and 5 bases at J, with 10 bases between. CDR3 length: 12 amino acids. CDR3 protein: CASSPQGNEQYF. In nucleotides, the CDR3 is TGTGCCAGCAGTCCCCAGGGGAACGAGCAGTACTTC.

In this sample, this clone turned up once. V and J are TRBV11-2 and TRBJ2-7; D is perhaps TRBD2 (5 bases). This CDR3 contains 15 residues. Germline lookup yields CDR1 SGHAT and CDR2 FQNNGV. Trimming left V 3 bases short and J 4 bases short, with 16 bases between. The DNA for the CDR3 is TGTGCCAGCAGCTTTGCCGGAGCGTCGGGGTACGAGCAGTACTTC. Translating gives CASSFAGASGYEQYF.

The rearrangement uses TRBV28 and TRBJ1-6; 10 bases align to TRBD1. J lost 5 bases, V lost 4 bases, and 5 bases had no gene match. This CDR3 region has 16 residues. CDR1 and CDR2 from the germline V gene are MDHEN and SYDVKM. The chain's CDR3 is CASSSPGQGNNSPLHF. The CDR3 DNA sequence: TGTGCCAGCAGTTCCCCGGGACAGGGGAATAATTCACCCCTCCACTTT.

The gene calls are TRBV7-2 and TRBJ2-7; D unresolved. The CDR3 contains 16 residues. Germline V CDR1 and CDR2: SGHTA, FQGNSA. V was pared by 3 bases and J by 0 bases, with 15 bases between. The CDR3 nucleotides read TGTGCCAGCAGCTTCACAGCCATCTCAACCTCCTACGAGCAGTACTTC. Translating gives CASSFTAISTSYEQYF.

V is TRBV15 and J is TRBJ2-3, with D tentatively TRBD2 (6 bases). Trimming cost V 1 base and J 15 bases, with 11 bases left between them. The germline gives CDR1 LNHNV, CDR2 YYDKDF (reference sequence). This CDR3 spans 11 amino acids. For the CDR3, the DNA is TGTGCCACCAGCAGAGGAGGGACTGGCTATTTT. As protein: CATSRGGTGYF.

The chain has TRBV6-1 and TRBJ2-1, with a tentative D call TRBD2 (6 bases). With 2 bases removed from V and 3 bases from J, the gap between germline ends came to 8 bases. Germline loops: CDR1 MNHNS, CDR2 SASEGT. The CDR3 totals 14 residues. CDR3 sequence: CASSERRVYNEQFF. The CDR3 DNA reads TGTGCCAGCAGTGAACGGAGGGTCTACAATGAGCAGTTCTTC.

V and J are TRBV2 and TRBJ1-2; no clear D. Germline CDR1 reads SNHLY; CDR2 reads FYNNEI. V lost 3 bases to trimming and J lost 1 base, with 9 bases between them. This CDR3 is 14 amino acids long. The CDR3 sequence is CASSEGGLNYGYTF. CDR3 sequence (DNA): TGTGCCAGCAGTGAGGGCGGACTTAACTATGGCTACACCTTC.